This T cell receptor (beta chain) was documented in a study of blood T cell repertoires in COVID-19. Overall study: The United States, Italy and Spain supplied acute and convalescent COVID-19 samples. The analysed material was cDNA or gDNA that came from T cells, B-cell-depleted T cells, or PBMCs.

In the authors' workflow: By means of reference gene primer amplification, nucleated cell counts were estimated. Here immunoSEQ multiplex PCR was the method, and the copy in TCRdb shows in-frame clones only, minus some. The DNA gave D and trimming, while V, J and clone size come from that table. The profile shows roughly 100,000 clones, approximately 77% of them singletons. Germline-derived CDR1 and CDR2 are MDHEN and SYDVKM. The CDR3 spans 15 residues. V lost 4 bases and J lost 7; bases outside the gene matches: 10. The chain recombines TRBV28 with TRBJ1-3, with TRBD1 matching over 7 bases. Sequenced: peripheral blood. The receptor was isolated from a woman older than 75 with acute or convalescent COVID-19. CDR3 loop: CASSSGTAPVNTIYF. CDR3 nucleotides: TGTGCCAGCAGTTCTGGGACAGCCCCTGTTAACACCATATATTTT.